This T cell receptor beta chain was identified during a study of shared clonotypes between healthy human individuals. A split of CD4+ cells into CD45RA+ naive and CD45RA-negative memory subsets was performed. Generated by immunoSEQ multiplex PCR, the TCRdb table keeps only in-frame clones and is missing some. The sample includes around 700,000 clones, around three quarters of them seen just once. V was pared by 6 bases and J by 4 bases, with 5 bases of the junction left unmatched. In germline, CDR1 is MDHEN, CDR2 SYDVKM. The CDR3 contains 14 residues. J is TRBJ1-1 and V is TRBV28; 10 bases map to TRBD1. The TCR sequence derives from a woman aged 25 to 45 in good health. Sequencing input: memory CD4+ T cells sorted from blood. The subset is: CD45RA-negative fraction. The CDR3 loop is CASRTGGAGTEAFF. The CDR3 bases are TGTGCCAGCAGGACAGGGGGCGCGGGCACTGAAGCTTTCTTT.